The 22 T cell receptor beta chains below come from one sample, sequenced in a study of shared clonotypes between healthy human individuals. Sequencing was performed with immunoSEQ multiplex PCR; in TCRdb, only in-frame clones are kept and a portion is missing. The table has about 2.5 million clones, roughly 92% seen once. Sequences were obtained from naive CD4+ T cells from PBMCs. Subset here: CD45RA+ positively selected. Every receptor here comes from a young man in good health. Some clones in this sample may be carry-over from other donors' samples.

The V call is TRBV9, the J call TRBJ2-1, with D possibly TRBD2 on 6 matching bases. V was clipped by 4 bases and J by 8 bases, with 19 bases between them. The CDR3 length is 15 residues. Germline CDR1 is SGDLS and CDR2 is YYNGEE. The CDR3 sequence: CASSPRDSQFHEQFF. In DNA, the CDR3 is TGTGCCAGCAGCCCCCGGGACTCCCAATTCCATGAGCAGTTCTTC.

This clone was seen once. The chain is built from TRBV30 and TRBJ2-2; perhaps TRBD2 as D (6 bases). Deletions cut 7 bases from V and 7 bases from J, with 22 bases between. The CDR3 spans 15 residues. Germline CDR1 reads GTSNPN; CDR2 reads SVGIG (reference sequence). The CDR3 nucleotides read TGTGCCTCCTATGGCGGAGGAGGGAGGCGCGGGGAGCTGTTTTTT. Its translation is CASYGGGGRRGELFF.

Here the CDR3 reads CASSEGLDSEKLFF. The DNA of the CDR3 is TGTGCCAGCAGCGAGGGATTGGACAGCGAAAAACTGTTTTTT. The chain links TRBV9 to TRBJ1-4, with D perhaps matching TRBD1 (6 bases). V lost 3 bases and J lost 8, with 14 bases in between. The CDR3 runs to 14 residues. CDR1 is SGDLS, CDR2 YYNGEE, per germline. Full variable domain (outside the CDR3, taken from reference TRBV9 and TRBJ1-4): DSGVTQTPKHLITATGQRVTLRCSPRSGDLSVYWYQQSLDQGLQFLIQYYNGEERAKGNILERFSAQQFPDLHSELNLSSLELGDSALYFCASSEGLDSEKLFFGSGTQLSVL.

This chain joins TRBV5-1 and TRBJ2-3; 8 bases are a match to TRBD2. The CDR3 runs 15 residues. CDR1 is SGHRS, CDR2 YFSETQ, per germline. The junction had 6 bases not matched to a gene; V was cut back by 4 bases and J by 2 bases. The CDR3 loop reads CASSRSGGHTDTQYF. In DNA form, the CDR3 reads TGCGCCAGCAGCCGAAGCGGGGGCCACACAGATACGCAGTATTTT.

In its sample, this clone was seen a few times. The chain links TRBV7-9 to TRBJ1-1; 10 bases align to TRBD1. The CDR3 has 16 amino acids. CDR1 and CDR2 from the germline V gene are SEHNR and FQNEAQ (reference sequence). Germline trimming cut 4 bases from V and 1 base from J; bases unmatched to any gene: 6. CDR3 region: CASSSRQGAGNTEAFF. CDR3 DNA: TGTGCCAGCAGCTCGCGACAGGGGGCGGGGAACACTGAAGCTTTCTTT.

This clone came up once. CDR3 residues: CASSPTTGAGVEQYF. The CDR3 DNA follows: TGTGCCAGCTCACCCACGACCGGAGCGGGAGTTGAGCAGTACTTC. The chain carries TRBV18 and TRBJ2-7; 8 nucleotides agree with TRBD2. V shed 3 bases, J shed 7 bases, and the junction held 11 bases outside the gene matches. The CDR3 extends over 15 amino acids. CDR1 KGHSH and CDR2 LQKENI come from the germline V gene.

The rearrangement joins TRBV6-4 to TRBJ2-2, with D possibly being TRBD1 (6 bases). CDR3 length: 16 residues. Trimming removed 0 bases at V and 7 bases at J, with 15 bases between. CDR1 and CDR2 from the germline V gene are MRHNA and SNTAGT. In nucleotides, the CDR3 is TGTGCCAGCAGTGACTCTGGACAGCCGAGGGTCGGGGAGCTGTTTTTT. It is translated as CASSDSGQPRVGELFF.

V and J are TRBV27 and TRBJ1-5; 8 bases fit TRBD1. The V segment lost 6 bases and the J segment 2 bases; nucleotides outside the gene matches: 18. The CDR3 has 19 residues. Germline V gives CDR1 MNHEY, CDR2 SMNVEV (reference sequence). This chain's CDR3 is CASSFGHQGAGGCNQPQHF. The CDR3 nucleotides read TGTGCCAGCAGCTTCGGACATCAGGGGGCTGGAGGTTGCAATCAGCCCCAGCATTTT.

The chain is built from TRBV19 and TRBJ1-2; possibly TRBD1 for D (5 bases). The V gene lost 5 bases and the J gene lost 7 bases, with 23 bases spanning the gap. CDR1 LNHDA and CDR2 SQIVND come from the germline V gene (reference sequence). CDR3 length equals 16 residues. The CDR3 DNA reads as TGTGCCAGTAGTTCCGCTGGATTGTGGCAGGGAGGTGGCTACACCTTC. This sequence encodes CASSSAGLWQGGGYTF.

This chain uses TRBV6-6 with TRBJ2-5; no clear D. The CDR3 spans 15 residues. V was cut by 4 bases and J by 5 bases, with 17 bases left in between. Germline V gene lookup returns CDR1 MNHNY and CDR2 SVGAGI (reference sequence). In DNA form, the CDR3 reads TGTGCCAGCAGTTCCCTCCCAGCAGTGGGGGAGACCCAGTACTTC. It encodes CASSSLPAVGETQYF.

V is TRBV18 and J is TRBJ2-7; TRBD1 aligns across 9 bases. V lost 3 bases to trimming and J lost 3 bases; unmatched junction nucleotides: 9. Looked up from germline, CDR1 is KGHSH and CDR2 is LQKENI. The CDR3 has 16 amino acids. CDR3 DNA: TGTGCCAGCTCACCTCGGGTCGGGACAGGGTACTACGAGCAGTACTTC. Its protein product is CASSPRVGTGYYEQYF. Based on the CDR3 plus reference TRBV18 and TRBJ2-7, the full variable domain is NAGVMQNPRHLVRRRGQEARLRCSPMKGHSHVYWYRQLPEEGLKFMVYLQKENIIDESGMPKERFSAEFPKEGPSILRIQQVVRGDSAAYFCASSPRVGTGYYEQYFGPGTRLTVT.

This clone turned up a few times. Additional DNA sequences in this sample encode the identical CDR3. The chain carries TRBV11-3 and TRBJ1-1; a weak D match, TRBD1 (5 bases). Between the trimmed V and J ends, which lost 4 bases and 1 base, there was a span of 7 bases. This CDR3 spans 13 amino acids. The germline CDR1 and CDR2 sequences are SGHNT and YENEEA. The CDR3 reads CASSSDRNTEAFF. CDR3 DNA sequence: TGTGCCAGCAGCTCTGACAGGAACACTGAAGCTTTCTTT.

The CDR3 DNA follows: TGTGCCAGCAGCTTAGGGCCACAACGCACAGATACGCAGTATTTT. Translated, it gives CASSLGPQRTDTQYF. The rearrangement uses TRBV7-3 and TRBJ2-3; D remains ambiguous. CDR1 SGHTA and CDR2 FQGTGA come from the germline V gene. Trimming took off 2 bases at V and 1 base at J, with 10 bases between the two ends. This CDR3 comprises 15 residues.

V usage is TRBV18 and J usage is TRBJ1-2; D is perhaps TRBD1 (6 bases). The V end lost 2 bases, the J end lost 5 bases, and 18 bases lay between the germline ends. The germline V gene encodes CDR1 KGHSH and CDR2 LQKENI. This CDR3 comprises 16 residues. CDR3 sequence (DNA): TGTGCCAGCTCACCAGCTGGCCTACAGGGTGGTTATGGCTACACCTTC. Its protein is CASSPAGLQGGYGYTF.

The chain carries TRBV5-1 and TRBJ2-5, with 7 bases identical to TRBD1. This CDR3 contains 15 residues. With V trimmed by 4 bases and J by 5 bases, 11 bases remained unmatched. Germline V gene sequence: CDR1 SGHRS, CDR2 YFSETQ. Here the CDR3 reads CASSPQGVNGETQYF. CDR3 sequence (DNA): TGCGCCAGCAGCCCCCAGGGGGTGAATGGGGAGACCCAGTACTTC.

This chain uses TRBV28 with TRBJ2-3; D possibly uses TRBD1 or TRBD2 (5 bases each). V lost 6 bases and J 7 bases, leaving 20 bases between the germline ends. The germline V gene has CDR1 MDHEN and CDR2 SYDVKM. CDR3 length: 15 residues. The chain's CDR3 is CASRAPGTSQNTQYF. CDR3 nucleotides: TGTGCCAGCAGGGCCCCCGGGACCTCTCAAAATACGCAGTATTTT.

This chain uses TRBV7-8 with TRBJ1-5, with D hard to call. Trimming took 5 bases from V and 6 from J, leaving 23 bases between them. The germline CDR1 and CDR2 sequences are SGHVS and FQNEAQ. The length of the CDR3 is 17 residues. The CDR3 nucleotides are TGTGCCAGCAGCGCAAAGCGGGTCAGCGCCAGAGGTCAGCCCCAGCATTTT. The encoded protein is CASSAKRVSARGQPQHF.

V gene TRBV6-5 combines with J gene TRBJ1-2; TRBD1 matches 9 bases. V was clipped by 2 bases and J by 6 bases; unmatched bases: 7. The CDR3 length is 15 residues. CDR1 MNHEY and CDR2 SVGAGI come from the germline V gene. CDR3 coding DNA: TGTGCCAGCAGTTACCGGACAGGGGTTGAAGATGGCTACACCTTC. Its protein is CASSYRTGVEDGYTF.

This chain uses TRBV7-3 with TRBJ2-5; a weak D match, TRBD1 (5 bases). Germline lookup yields CDR1 SGHTA and CDR2 FQGTGA. This CDR3 has 13 residues. Trimming left V 2 bases short and J 5 bases short, with 9 bases between. Here the CDR3 reads CASSLWTTETQYF. The CDR3 DNA sequence: TGTGCCAGCAGCTTATGGACAACGGAGACCCAGTACTTC.

This sequence joins TRBV7-2 and TRBJ1-5; TRBD1 agrees at 7 bases. The CDR3 spans 13 residues. Germline CDR1 is SGHTA and CDR2 is FQGNSA. Losses at the gene ends were 5 bases for V and 7 bases for J; bases not matched to a gene: 5. CDR3 sequence reads: CASSPGQVQPQHF. The CDR3 nucleotides read TGTGCCAGCAGCCCCGGACAGGTCCAGCCCCAGCATTTT.

J is TRBJ2-5 and V is TRBV18, with D perhaps TRBD1 (6 bases). Germline lookup yields CDR1 KGHSH and CDR2 LQKENI. Trimming left V 5 bases short and J 1 base short, with 14 bases between. There are 15 residues in the CDR3. The chain's CDR3 is CASSSSTGGQETQYF. CDR3 sequence (DNA): TGTGCCAGCTCATCCTCGACAGGAGGCCAAGAGACCCAGTACTTC.

CDR3 sequence reads: CASSPGLAFLYEQYF. The CDR3 DNA follows: TGTGCCAGCAGCCCGGGACTAGCTTTCCTCTACGAGCAGTACTTC. V gene TRBV11-2 combines with J gene TRBJ2-7, with 9 bases lining up with TRBD2. V shed 5 bases, J shed 3 bases, and the junction held 8 bases outside the gene matches. CDR1 and CDR2 (germline): SGHAT, FQNNGV. The CDR3 sequence is 15 residues long.